These T cell receptor beta chains were read from a single sample in a study of cytomegalovirus exposure and HLA in healthy donors. TCRdb's table, derived via immunoSEQ multiplex PCR, lists solely in-frame clones and lacks some. The table lists approximately 150,000 clones, 70% to 80% of them singletons. Sequenced input: PBMCs. The receptors here all came from a young woman in good health and CMV-seropositive. Each CDR3 is given without its conserved first and last residue.

>TRBV20-1|TRBJ2-5|9
SKAGMETQY
>TRBV30|TRBJ2-2|13
AWRRDRTNTGELF
>TRBV5-4|TRBJ1-1|11
ASSSPSDTEAF
>TRBV5-1|TRBJ1-4|12
ASSGTGGREKLF
>TRBV21-1|TRBJ2-3|19
ASSKATGLAGGPLGPDTQY
>TRBV5-1|TRBJ2-4|13
ASTLIDRDKNIQY
>TRBV4-3|TRBJ2-1|12
ASSQDERSHEQF
>TRBV7-9|TRBJ2-5|12
ASSSGQGDETQY
>TRBV7-9|TRBJ1-6|12
ASSPTGSNSPLH
>TRBV6-6|TRBJ2-1|14
ASSRAASGGDNEQF
>TRBV6-1|TRBJ1-2|13
ASSGLTGGIYGYT
>TRBV7-6|TRBJ2-3|10
ASSSYTDTQY
>TRBV18|TRBJ2-5|12
ASSPGQGRETQY
>TRBV6-4|TRBJ1-1|12
ASSAGSEAHEAF
>TRBV21-1|TRBJ1-2|13
ASSKGAGAENGYT
>TRBV18|TRBJ1-6|12
ASSPGTGLVPLH
>TRBV5-6|TRBJ1-2|13
ASSLGSQGNYGYT
>TRBV27|TRBJ2-3|10
ASSLGTDTQY
>TRBV5-6|TRBJ2-3|17
ASSSTGRGSRSSTDTQY
>TRBV6-1|TRBJ2-7|9
ASSIGYEQY
>TRBV4-2|TRBJ2-1|13
ASSPLTGGSNEQF
>TRBV28|TRBJ2-3|10
ASSQDIDTQY
>TRBV5-1|TRBJ2-2|14
ASSERLAGGPGELF